The present T cell receptor (beta chain) was sequenced within a study of blood T cell repertoires in COVID-19. Germline-derived CDR1 and CDR2 are LGHNA and YSLEER. The ends lost 3 bases at V and 7 bases at J; junction bases unmatched: 4. The CDR3 contains 14 residues. The Seattle patients, enrolled during active infection, were followed longitudinally. TCRdb's copy holds only in-frame clones and misses some; the assay was immunoSEQ multiplex PCR. The top ten clones hold 1.3% of a sample with around 200,000 clones, approximately 86% of them seen once. This rearrangement joins TRBV4-3 to TRBJ1-2; 11 positions match TRBD1. The material sequenced was peripheral blood. This sequence originates from a woman aged 25 to 39 with COVID-19, enrolled during active disease. The CDR3 loop is CASSHPGTGGGYTF. As DNA, the CDR3 is TGCGCCAGCAGCCACCCCGGGACAGGGGGTGGCTACACCTTC.